This T cell receptor (beta chain) was found in a study of beta chain features in type 1 diabetes. Notes on the study in general: In all four CD4+ subsets, TCRB CDR3 length was significantly, moderately reduced in type 1 diabetes. Sequencing the cDNA could make cells with high TCR expression show up more than they should. TCRB repertoires of naive, central memory and Treg cells appeared more similar among patients than among healthy donors.

The CDR3 is 12 amino acids. Per germline, CDR1 SNHLY and CDR2 FYNNEI. V shed 5 bases and J 6 bases; nucleotides not matched to a gene: 1. This clone was found a few times. Its antigen is currently unknown. Cells sorted by CD45RO/CCR7/CD25/CD127/CD95/CD27 comprised CD4+ naive, central memory, regulatory and stem cell-like memory cells. Reverse transcription of all isolated RNA meant that expressed TCRB transcripts were sequenced. Using immunoSEQ multiplex PCR, the repertoire was profiled, and TCRdb retains in-frame clones only, with some absent. The sample has around 450,000 clones; around 10% are singletons.

The sequencing sample was made of naive CD4+ T cells from blood. The sequence came from a woman aged 18-29 years in good health. The genes are TRBV2 and TRBJ2-1; 7 positions match TRBD1. CDR3 residues: CASSWTGNEQFF. The CDR3 region has the DNA TGTGCCAGCAGTTGGACAGGCAATGAGCAGTTCTTC.